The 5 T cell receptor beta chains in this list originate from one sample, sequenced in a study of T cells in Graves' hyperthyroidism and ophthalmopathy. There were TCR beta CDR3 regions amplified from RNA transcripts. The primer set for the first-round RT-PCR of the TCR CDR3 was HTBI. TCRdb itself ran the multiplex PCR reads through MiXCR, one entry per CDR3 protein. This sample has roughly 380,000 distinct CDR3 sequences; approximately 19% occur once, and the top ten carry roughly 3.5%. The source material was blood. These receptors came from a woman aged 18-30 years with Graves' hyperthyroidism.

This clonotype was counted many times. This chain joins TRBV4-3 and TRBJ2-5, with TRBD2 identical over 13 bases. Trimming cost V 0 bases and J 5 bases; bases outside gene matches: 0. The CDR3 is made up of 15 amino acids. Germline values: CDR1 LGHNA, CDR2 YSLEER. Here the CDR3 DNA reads TGCGCCAGCAGCCAAGAACTAGCGGGGGGGGAGACCCAGTACTTC. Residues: CASSQELAGGETQYF.

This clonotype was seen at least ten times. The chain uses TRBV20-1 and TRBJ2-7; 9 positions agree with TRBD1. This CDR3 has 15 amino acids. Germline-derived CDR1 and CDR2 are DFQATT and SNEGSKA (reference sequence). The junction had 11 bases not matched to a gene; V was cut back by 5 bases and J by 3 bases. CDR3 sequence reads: CSAHPPGQGYYEQYF. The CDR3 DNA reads TGCAGTGCTCACCCCCCGGGACAGGGATACTACGAGCAGTACTTC.

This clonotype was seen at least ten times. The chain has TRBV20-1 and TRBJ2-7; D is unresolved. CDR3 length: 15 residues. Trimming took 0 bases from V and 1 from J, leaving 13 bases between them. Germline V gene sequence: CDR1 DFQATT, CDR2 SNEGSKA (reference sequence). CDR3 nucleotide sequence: TGCAGTGCTAGAGATCTCGTCAGGCCATCCTACGAGCAGTACTTC. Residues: CSARDLVRPSYEQYF.

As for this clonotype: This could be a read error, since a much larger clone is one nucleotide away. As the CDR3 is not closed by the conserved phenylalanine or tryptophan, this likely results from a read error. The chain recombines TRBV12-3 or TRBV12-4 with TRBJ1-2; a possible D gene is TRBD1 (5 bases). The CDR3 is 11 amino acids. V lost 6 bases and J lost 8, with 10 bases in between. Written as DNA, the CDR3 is TGTGCCAGCAGCACCCGGGGCGGCTACACCTAC. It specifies CASSTRGGYTY.

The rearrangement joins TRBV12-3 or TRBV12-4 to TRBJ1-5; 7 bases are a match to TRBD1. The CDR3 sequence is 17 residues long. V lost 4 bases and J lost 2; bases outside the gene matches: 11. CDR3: CASSSTGLGYGNQPQHF. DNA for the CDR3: TGTGCCAGCAGTTCGACAGGGTTAGGATATGGCAATCAGCCCCAGCATTTT.